The 8 T cell receptor beta chains below all came from one sample that was sequenced in a study of blood T cell repertoires in COVID-19. Profiling relied on immunoSEQ multiplex PCR, and the TCRdb table lists in-frame clones only, not all of them. The sample shows about 100,000 clones, approximately 81% of them seen only once. The specimen sequenced was peripheral blood. All receptors come from a human donor in a cohort sampled during active COVID-19.

This chain uses TRBV7-2 with TRBJ2-7; perhaps TRBD2 as D (5 bases). Looked up from germline, CDR1 is SGHTA and CDR2 is FQGNSA. The CDR3 is 15 residues long. Between the trimmed V and J ends, which lost 0 bases and 0 bases, there was a span of 9 bases. The CDR3 nucleotides read TGTGCCAGCAGCTTAGCGGGAGTAAGCTCCTACGAGCAGTACTTC. Translation gives CASSLAGVSSYEQYF.

V usage is TRBV19 and J usage is TRBJ2-1; 9 bases fit TRBD2. CDR3 length: 16 amino acids. Per germline, CDR1 LNHDA and CDR2 SQIVND (reference sequence). J gave up 5 bases and V 4 bases, and 9 bases lay outside the gene matches. This CDR3 reads CASSRASGTTNNEQFF. The CDR3 coding sequence is TGTGCCAGTAGTAGGGCTAGCGGGACGACGAACAATGAGCAGTTCTTC. Filled out from reference TRBV19 and TRBJ2-1, the complete variable domain reads DGGITQSPKYLFRKEGQNVTLSCEQNLNHDAMYWYRQDPGQGLRLIYYSQIVNDFQKGDIAEGYSVSREKKESFPLTVTSAQKNPTAFYLCASSRASGTTNNEQFFGPGTRLTVL.

Only a few counts were recorded for this clone. The chain couples TRBV5-1 to TRBJ2-5; 9 nucleotides match TRBD1. The CDR3 totals 15 residues. J was trimmed by 4 bases and V by 3 bases; bases with no gene match: 7. The V gene's germline CDR1 is SGHRS and CDR2 YFSETQ. The DNA for the CDR3 is TGCGCCAGCAGCTCCTTGACAGGGGGTTTAGAGACCCAGTACTTC. It encodes CASSSLTGGLETQYF.

The rearrangement links TRBV19 to TRBJ1-1, with D uncertain. The germline V and J ends were trimmed by 5 bases and 5 bases, with 12 bases remaining between them. The CDR3 covers 13 residues. From germline, CDR1 is LNHDA and CDR2 SQIVND (reference sequence). The CDR3 sequence: CASSSGGSTEAFF. In DNA form, the CDR3 reads TGTGCCAGTAGTTCGGGAGGGAGTACTGAAGCTTTCTTT.

The rearrangement links TRBV18 to TRBJ2-7; D may be TRBD2 (5 bases). CDR1 is KGHSH and CDR2 is LQKENI in the germline V gene. Trimming pared 8 bases from V and 0 bases from J, leaving 14 bases between. The CDR3 has 14 residues. DNA of the CDR3: TGTGCCAGCGCCAAAGAACGGGACTCCTACGAGCAGTACTTC. Protein sequence: CASAKERDSYEQYF.

The gene calls are TRBV7-9 and TRBJ1-2; D gene uncertain. The V end was cut by 4 bases, the J end by 5 bases, with 8 bases between. Germline V gene sequence: CDR1 SEHNR, CDR2 FQNEAQ (reference sequence). The CDR3 runs to 12 residues. The CDR3 nucleotides read TGTGCCAGCAGCTCCCACAGTTATGGCTACACCTTC. Translating it yields CASSSHSYGYTF.

The rearrangement uses TRBV19 and TRBJ2-1, with 8 bases that match TRBD2. With 8 bases clipped from V and 6 bases from J, the junction kept 6 bases outside the gene matches. This CDR3 region has 13 residues. Germline CDR1 LNHDA, CDR2 SQIVND (reference sequence). In nucleotides, the CDR3 is TGTGCCAGTGCGGGGGGCCGGGGCAATGAGCAGTTCTTC. Residues: CASAGGRGNEQFF.

The rearrangement links TRBV27 to TRBJ2-1, with a tentative D call TRBD2 (6 bases). The germline gives CDR1 MNHEY, CDR2 SMNVEV (reference sequence). V was cut by 8 bases and J by 7 bases, with 12 bases left in between. CDR3 length: 12 amino acids. CDR3 DNA sequence: TGTGCCAGCGCCGGGCGGGGTAATGAGCAGTTCTTC. Encoded protein: CASAGRGNEQFF.